A selection of T cell receptor beta chains follows, all from one sample in a study of blood T cells in healthy people across ages. TCRdb reprocessed the 5' RACE reads with MiXCR, giving one entry per CDR3 protein. The sample shows roughly 1.9 million distinct CDR3 sequences, about two fifths of them seen only once. The sequencing input was blood. The origin of the receptors is a human donor in good health. CDR3s include the opening cysteine and the closing phenylalanine or tryptophan. The D gene is left open where the match is weak. Only some rows state a clone size, as once, few, many or a class for expanded clones.

clone size: few
V gene: TRBV2
J gene: TRBJ2-7
D gene: TRBD1
CDR3 DNA: TGTGCCAGCAGTGATCCGGGACAGGGGAGGTACGAGCAGTACTTC
CDR3 protein: CASSDPGQGRYEQYF

clone size: -
V gene: TRBV4-3
J gene: TRBJ2-1
D gene: TRBD1
CDR3 DNA: TGCGCCAGCAGCCAAGGGGACAGTGAGTACAATGAGCGGTACTTC
CDR3 protein: CASSQGDSEYNERYF

clone size: once
V gene: TRBV7-6
J gene: TRBJ1-4
D gene: TRBD1
CDR3 DNA: TGTGCCAGCAGCCAACTACAGGGGGCCGGTCGTGAAAAACTGTTTTTT
CDR3 protein: CASSQLQGAGREKLFF

clone size: -
V gene: TRBV20-1
J gene: TRBJ2-1
D gene: TRBD2
CDR3 DNA: TGCAGTGCTGGTAGCGGGACACGGAACAATGAGCAGTTCTTC
CDR3 protein: CSAGSGTRNNEQFF

clone size: -
V gene: TRBV29-1
J gene: TRBJ2-2
D gene: -
CDR3 DNA: TGCAGCGTTGGCCACACGGACACCGGGGAGCTGTTTTTT
CDR3 protein: CSVGHTDTGELFF

clone size: -
V gene: TRBV20-1
J gene: TRBJ2-3
D gene: -
CDR3 DNA: TGCAGTGCTGCCAGGGACTCAGACTCCACAGATACGCAGTATTTT
CDR3 protein: CSAARDSDSTDTQYF

clone size: -
V gene: TRBV28
J gene: TRBJ1-2
D gene: TRBD1
CDR3 DNA: TGTGCCAGCAGTTTATTGGGGCGGGGGACAGGGGGCACTGGCTACACCTTC
CDR3 protein: CASSLLGRGTGGTGYTF

clone size: few
V gene: TRBV29-1
J gene: TRBJ2-7
D gene: TRBD2
CDR3 DNA: TGCAGCGTTGAAAGGGGACTAGCGGGATACTACGAGCAGTACTTC
CDR3 protein: CSVERGLAGYYEQYF

clone size: few
V gene: TRBV2
J gene: TRBJ1-2
D gene: -
CDR3 DNA: TGTGCCAGCAGCGGTCGGAGGTACTATGGCTACACCTTC
CDR3 protein: CASSGRRYYGYTF

clone size: -
V gene: TRBV20-1
J gene: TRBJ2-7
D gene: TRBD1
CDR3 DNA: TGCAGTGCTCCTCTGGCCCCAGGGGGCTGGGAGCAGTACTTC
CDR3 protein: CSAPLAPGGWEQYF

clone size: -
V gene: TRBV4-1
J gene: TRBJ1-1
D gene: -
CDR3 DNA: TGCGCCAGCAGCCAAGAATTCGCAGGGAACACTGAAGCTTTCTTT
CDR3 protein: CASSQEFAGNTEAFF

clone size: -
V gene: TRBV10-3
J gene: TRBJ1-4
D gene: TRBD1
CDR3 DNA: TGTGCCATCAGCCTAGGACAGGGGAGGAATGAAAAACTGTTTTTT
CDR3 protein: CAISLGQGRNEKLFF

clone size: -
V gene: TRBV5-6
J gene: TRBJ2-3
D gene: TRBD2
CDR3 DNA: TGTGCCAGCAGCTTAATGGCGCTAGCGGACGACACAGATACGCAGTATTTT
CDR3 protein: CASSLMALADDTDTQYF

clone size: -
V gene: TRBV3-1
J gene: TRBJ2-3
D gene: TRBD2
CDR3 DNA: TGTGCCAGCAGCCAAGCTAGCGGGGGTCAAGGTACGCAGTATTTT
CDR3 protein: CASSQASGGQGTQYF

clone size: many
V gene: TRBV20-1
J gene: TRBJ2-5
D gene: TRBD1
CDR3 DNA: TGCAGTGCTCCCGACTTATTCGGACAGGGGATTGAGACCCAGTACTTC
CDR3 protein: CSAPDLFGQGIETQYF

clone size: few
V gene: TRBV29-1
J gene: TRBJ1-2
D gene: -
CDR3 DNA: TGCAGCGTTGACCAAACAGAAAGCTATGGCTACACCTTC
CDR3 protein: CSVDQTESYGYTF

clone size: once
V gene: TRBV29-1
J gene: TRBJ2-7
D gene: -
CDR3 DNA: TGCAGCGTTGTGGGGACACATTACGAGCAGTACTTT
CDR3 protein: CSVVGTHYEQYF

clone size: -
V gene: TRBV18
J gene: TRBJ1-2
D gene: -
CDR3 DNA: TGTGCCAGCTCACCAGGGAGAGGGAGTGGCTACACCTTC
CDR3 protein: CASSPGRGSGYTF

clone size: few
V gene: TRBV6-2/TRBV6-3
J gene: TRBJ2-7
D gene: TRBD1
CDR3 DNA: TGTGCCAGCACCCAGCGACGACAGGGAAACTACGAGCAGTACTTC
CDR3 protein: CASTQRRQGNYEQYF

clone size: few
V gene: TRBV3-1
J gene: TRBJ1-4
D gene: -
CDR3 DNA: TGTGCCAGCAGCCCCGGGATACGTTGGGGAAAACTGTTTTTT
CDR3 protein: CASSPGIRWGKLFF

clone size: -
V gene: TRBV18
J gene: TRBJ2-7
D gene: -
CDR3 DNA: TGTGCCAGCTCACCCGAACCTAAAATCTACGAGCAGTACTTC
CDR3 protein: CASSPEPKIYEQYF

clone size: -
V gene: TRBV7-8
J gene: TRBJ2-7
D gene: -
CDR3 DNA: TGTGCCAGCAGCTTCCTTTTAGGGACGCTCCACGAGCAGTACTTC
CDR3 protein: CASSFLLGTLHEQYF

clone size: -
V gene: TRBV7-2
J gene: TRBJ2-1
D gene: -
CDR3 DNA: TGTGCCAGCAGCTTAGGGACGATGGTTGGTGCCTCCTACAATGAGCGGTTCTTC
CDR3 protein: CASSLGTMVGASYNERFF

clone size: once
V gene: TRBV7-2
J gene: TRBJ2-7
D gene: -
CDR3 DNA: TGTGCCAGCAGCTTCTCCGGGACGGACGCCTACGAGCAGTACTTC
CDR3 protein: CASSFSGTDAYEQYF

clone size: few
V gene: TRBV4-1
J gene: TRBJ1-2
D gene: TRBD1
CDR3 DNA: TGCGCCAGCAGCCACCCGGCAACGGACAGGGTGGCCTATGGCTACACCTTC
CDR3 protein: CASSHPATDRVAYGYTF

clone size: -
V gene: TRBV3-1
J gene: TRBJ2-3
D gene: TRBD1
CDR3 DNA: TGTGCCAGCAGCCTCTGGGACAGGGCGACCACAGATACGCAGTATTTT
CDR3 protein: CASSLWDRATTDTQYF

clone size: few
V gene: TRBV5-1
J gene: TRBJ2-3
D gene: -
CDR3 DNA: TGCGCCAGCAGCTTGGCCTACGGCGGTACTAGCACAGATACGCAGTATTTT
CDR3 protein: CASSLAYGGTSTDTQYF

clone size: -
V gene: TRBV29-1
J gene: TRBJ2-3
D gene: -
CDR3 DNA: TGCAGCGCTAACACAGGGAGCGGTACGCAGTATTTT
CDR3 protein: CSANTGSGTQYF

clone size: few
V gene: TRBV3-1
J gene: TRBJ2-1
D gene: TRBD2
CDR3 DNA: TGTGCCAGCAGCCAAGAAACGGGGGGGCCTTTGGCCTACAATGAGCAGTTCTTC
CDR3 protein: CASSQETGGPLAYNEQFF

clone size: many
V gene: TRBV6-1
J gene: TRBJ2-7
D gene: TRBD1
CDR3 DNA: TGTGCCAGCAGTGAACCGCCGGGACAGGGGGGCCACGAGCAGTACTTC
CDR3 protein: CASSEPPGQGGHEQYF

clone size: -
V gene: TRBV29-1
J gene: TRBJ1-6
D gene: TRBD1
CDR3 DNA: TGCAGCGTTCGGACAGGCGAGGATTCACCCCTCCACTTT
CDR3 protein: CSVRTGEDSPLHF

clone size: -
V gene: TRBV4-2
J gene: TRBJ2-3
D gene: TRBD2
CDR3 DNA: TGTGCCAGCAGCCAAGATCAAGGGACTAGCGGGGGGACCCGAGGCACGCAGTATTTT
CDR3 protein: CASSQDQGTSGGTRGTQYF

clone size: -
V gene: TRBV5-1
J gene: TRBJ2-7
D gene: -
CDR3 DNA: TGCGCCAGCAGCTTGAATCCTGCGACAGGAGTCTCCTACGAGCAGTACTTC
CDR3 protein: CASSLNPATGVSYEQYF

clone size: -
V gene: TRBV5-1
J gene: TRBJ2-5
D gene: -
CDR3 DNA: TGCGCCAGCGCGTTCCTACAAGAGACCCAGTACTTC
CDR3 protein: CASAFLQETQYF

clone size: -
V gene: TRBV12-3/TRBV12-4
J gene: TRBJ1-2
D gene: TRBD1
CDR3 DNA: TGTGCCAGCAGGTCGACCTTTGGACAGGGAGGAGGCTACACCTTC
CDR3 protein: CASRSTFGQGGGYTF

clone size: -
V gene: TRBV12-3/TRBV12-4
J gene: TRBJ1-5
D gene: -
CDR3 DNA: TGTGCCAGCAGTTTAAGGGGGGGCATGGGGGATCAGCCCCAGCATTTT
CDR3 protein: CASSLRGGMGDQPQHF

clone size: -
V gene: TRBV29-1
J gene: TRBJ2-2
D gene: -
CDR3 DNA: TGCAGCGTCGCTAGGCCGACCACCGGGGAGCTGTTTTTT
CDR3 protein: CSVARPTTGELFF

clone size: -
V gene: TRBV10-3
J gene: TRBJ1-2
D gene: -
CDR3 DNA: TGTGCCATCAGTGACCCTAGGACCGACCGCAACTATGGCTACACCTTC
CDR3 protein: CAISDPRTDRNYGYTF

clone size: few
V gene: TRBV20-1
J gene: TRBJ1-2
D gene: -
CDR3 DNA: TGCAGTGCTAGACCCAACACCATCTATGGCTACACCTTC
CDR3 protein: CSARPNTIYGYTF

clone size: -
V gene: TRBV20-1
J gene: TRBJ2-1
D gene: TRBD2
CDR3 DNA: TGCAGTGCTAGACCACCGACCGGGGACTATCCCTACAATGAGCAGTTCTTC
CDR3 protein: CSARPPTGDYPYNEQFF

clone size: few
V gene: TRBV20-1
J gene: TRBJ1-1
D gene: -
CDR3 DNA: TGCAGTGCTAGAGGGGCAGACCTTCCTGTCGCTGAAGCTTTCTTT
CDR3 protein: CSARGADLPVAEAFF

clone size: -
V gene: TRBV20-1
J gene: TRBJ1-1
D gene: TRBD1
CDR3 DNA: TGCAGTGCTAGAGATGGGTTGGGACAGGGGAGGAACACTGAAGCTTTCTTT
CDR3 protein: CSARDGLGQGRNTEAFF

clone size: -
V gene: TRBV9
J gene: TRBJ2-1
D gene: -
CDR3 DNA: TGTGCCAGCAGCGCCAGGGGGAGGGGAGATGAGCAGTTCTTC
CDR3 protein: CASSARGRGDEQFF

clone size: -
V gene: TRBV6-2/TRBV6-3
J gene: TRBJ1-5
D gene: -
CDR3 DNA: TGTGCCAGCAGTTACAATTGGTATTCAGGGTCCGAACATCAGCCCCAGCATTTT
CDR3 protein: CASSYNWYSGSEHQPQHF

clone size: -
V gene: TRBV20-1
J gene: TRBJ2-7
D gene: -
CDR3 DNA: TGCAGTGCTGCGACCTGGACAAACTCCTACGAGCAGTACTTC
CDR3 protein: CSAATWTNSYEQYF

clone size: once
V gene: TRBV27
J gene: TRBJ2-1
D gene: -
CDR3 DNA: TGTGCCAGCAGTGGGACAGGGGTGGTAGCGGGGGGATACAATGAGCAGTTCTTC
CDR3 protein: CASSGTGVVAGGYNEQFF

clone size: few
V gene: TRBV4-3
J gene: TRBJ2-7
D gene: -
CDR3 DNA: TGCGCCAGCAGCCAATTTCTAGGGTACGAGCAGTACTTC
CDR3 protein: CASSQFLGYEQYF

clone size: -
V gene: TRBV9
J gene: TRBJ1-2
D gene: -
CDR3 DNA: TGTGCCAGCAGCCCGACCGAGTCCGGGACAGGCTACACCTTC
CDR3 protein: CASSPTESGTGYTF

clone size: -
V gene: TRBV6-1
J gene: TRBJ2-1
D gene: -
CDR3 DNA: TGTGCCAGCAGTGAAGGATGGGGCAATGAGCAGTTCTTC
CDR3 protein: CASSEGWGNEQFF

clone size: -
V gene: TRBV29-1
J gene: TRBJ2-1
D gene: TRBD1
CDR3 DNA: TGCAGCGTTGCGGGTGGGCAGGGGGTAGATGAGCAGTTCTTC
CDR3 protein: CSVAGGQGVDEQFF

clone size: many
V gene: TRBV2
J gene: TRBJ1-2
D gene: -
CDR3 DNA: TGCGCCAGCAGCGAGGGGGACGGCTACACCTTC
CDR3 protein: CASSEGDGYTF

clone size: -
V gene: TRBV4-2
J gene: TRBJ1-2
D gene: TRBD1
CDR3 DNA: TGTGCCAGCAGCGGGCTGGGACAGGGGGGGCACTATGGCTACACCTTC
CDR3 protein: CASSGLGQGGHYGYTF

clone size: -
V gene: TRBV12-3/TRBV12-4
J gene: TRBJ2-1
D gene: TRBD1
CDR3 DNA: TGTGCCAGCAGGGGGATCCGGGACAGGGGCAATGAGCAGTTCTTC
CDR3 protein: CASRGIRDRGNEQFF